The T cell receptor (beta chain) under discussion was sequenced for a study of sequential checkpoint blockade in melanoma. Specified treatment: randomized to nivolumab then ipilimumab (arm A) or the reverse (arm B). This table comes from immunoSEQ multiplex PCR, and its TCRdb copy is limited to in-frame clones, with some not included. The sample records fewer than 40,000 clones, less than 90% being singletons. Trimming took 4 bases from V and 3 from J; bases not matched to a gene: 9. The CDR3 is made up of 16 amino acids. Looked up from germline, CDR1 is MDHEN and CDR2 is SYDVKM. V and J are TRBV28 and TRBJ1-3; TRBD1 agrees at 7 bases. This TCR was recovered from a human donor with melanoma. The sample in question was CD8+ T cells sorted from blood (inferred from file names), obtained from a patient given nivolumab and ipilimumab in sequence. DNA for the CDR3: TGTGCCAGCAGTTCCCTCCAGGGGGTAGGTGGAAACACCATATATTTT. It yields the protein CASSSLQGVGGNTIYF.